Listed below are T cell receptor beta chains from one sample, sequenced in a study of OX40 agonist ivuxolimab in advanced cancers. Clones were sequenced by immunoSEQ multiplex PCR, and TCRdb holds only the in-frame ones, with some missing. The sample has about 54,000 clones, roughly 77% seen once. This sample comprised CD4+ or CD8+ T cells sorted from blood, obtained in a trial of the OX40 agonist ivuxolimab. The receptors were gathered from an adult with an advanced solid tumor such as melanoma, head and neck, liver or kidney cancer. The CDR3 runs from the conserved cysteine through the conserved F or W. The D gene is left open where the match is weak. The size field is filled for only some rows; it gives once, few, many or a size class.

J: TRBJ2-3; D: -; V: TRBV11-2; size: -; DNA: TGTGCCAGCAGCTCCCTACCGATACCAGGAGATACGCAGTATTTT; CDR3: CASSSLPIPGDTQYF
J: TRBJ1-4; D: TRBD1; V: TRBV19; size: -; DNA: TGTGCCAGTAGTCCGACTGAGGACAGGGAGAATGAAAAACTGTTTTTT; CDR3: CASSPTEDRENEKLFF
J: TRBJ2-1; D: TRBD1; V: TRBV9; size: -; DNA: TGTGCCAGCAGCGGGCTTGGGGACAGTTACAATGAGCAGTTCTTC; CDR3: CASSGLGDSYNEQFF
J: TRBJ1-5; D: TRBD1; V: TRBV19; size: few; DNA: TGTGCCAGTAGTGCCCGGGACAGGGCTCAGCCCCAGCATTTT; CDR3: CASSARDRAQPQHF
J: TRBJ1-4; D: TRBD1; V: TRBV25-1; size: -; DNA: TGTGCCAGCAGTGGAGGACAGGGGTATGGAAAACTGTTTTTT; CDR3: CASSGGQGYGKLFF
J: TRBJ2-7; D: TRBD1; V: TRBV7-2; size: -; DNA: TGTGCCAGCAGCTTCTCCGGGACAGGGGGCTACGAGCAGTACTTC; CDR3: CASSFSGTGGYEQYF
J: TRBJ2-1; D: -; V: TRBV9; size: -; DNA: TGTGCCAGCAGCGTAGCTAGGCAGGTCAATGAGCAGTTCTTC; CDR3: CASSVARQVNEQFF
J: TRBJ1-2; D: TRBD1; V: TRBV5-1; size: few; DNA: TGCGCCAGCAGCTTGGCTAACACAGGGGGCCTATATGGCTACACCTTC; CDR3: CASSLANTGGLYGYTF
J: TRBJ2-7; D: -; V: TRBV5-1; size: -; DNA: TGCGCCAGCAGCTTGGGACAGGCGGGGGAGCAGTACTTC; CDR3: CASSLGQAGEQYF
J: TRBJ1-2; D: TRBD1; V: TRBV19; size: -; DNA: TGTGCCAGTAGCGCCCCATGGGACAGGGGGAACTATGGCTACACCTTC; CDR3: CASSAPWDRGNYGYTF
J: TRBJ2-7; D: TRBD1; V: TRBV2; size: -; DNA: TGTGCCAGCAGTTACGTTCGGACAGGGGATCCCTACGAGCAGTACTTC; CDR3: CASSYVRTGDPYEQYF
J: TRBJ1-1; D: TRBD1; V: TRBV7-9; size: -; DNA: TGTGCCAGCAGCAGGCCCCCAGGGGGCACTGAAGCTTTCTTT; CDR3: CASSRPPGGTEAFF
J: TRBJ1-3; D: -; V: TRBV7-2; size: -; DNA: TGTGCCACCAGACTCCCGAGCTCTGGAAACACCATATATTTT; CDR3: CATRLPSSGNTIYF
J: TRBJ2-5; D: -; V: TRBV5-1; size: -; DNA: TGCGCCAGCAGCTTTGTCTTAGGGGGAGAGACCCAGTACTTC; CDR3: CASSFVLGGETQYF
J: TRBJ1-3; D: -; V: TRBV18; size: -; DNA: TGTGCCAGCTCACCATCAAACAGGGCTGGAAACACCATATATTTT; CDR3: CASSPSNRAGNTIYF
J: TRBJ2-2; D: -; V: TRBV7-9; size: -; DNA: TGTGCCAGCACGTGGGGGAACACCGGGGAGCTGTTTTTT; CDR3: CASTWGNTGELFF
J: TRBJ2-4; D: -; V: TRBV2; size: -; DNA: TGTGCCAGCAGTGAGACGGGTGTGGGTTCGGACAAAAACATTCAGTACTTC; CDR3: CASSETGVGSDKNIQYF
J: TRBJ2-2; D: -; V: TRBV1; size: -; DNA: TGCACCAGCAGCCGTATAAGAGGGGGCTGGGGGGACACCGGGGAGCTGTTTTTT; CDR3: CTSSRIRGGWGDTGELFF
J: TRBJ1-1; D: -; V: TRBV6-5; size: -; DNA: TGTGCCAGCAGGTGGAACACTGAAGCTTTCTTT; CDR3: CASRWNTEAFF
J: TRBJ2-3; D: -; V: TRBV10-1; size: -; DNA: TGCGCCAGCAGTGAGGGGGGTAGCACAGATACGCAGTATTTT; CDR3: CASSEGGSTDTQYF
J: TRBJ2-2; D: -; V: TRBV18; size: -; DNA: TGTGCCAGCTCACCATTGGGGGCGGAATTGACCGGGGAGCTGTTTTTT; CDR3: CASSPLGAELTGELFF
J: TRBJ2-3; D: -; V: TRBV7-2; size: few; DNA: TGTGCCAGCAGCTTGAGTGCGATGGTGTATACGCAGTATTTT; CDR3: CASSLSAMVYTQYF
J: TRBJ2-7; D: TRBD1; V: TRBV5-1; size: -; DNA: TGCGCCAGCAGCCCGGGGACAGGGGCGTACCACGAGCAGTACTTC; CDR3: CASSPGTGAYHEQYF